This T cell receptor (beta chain) was recovered during a study of cytomegalovirus exposure and HLA in healthy donors. Whole-study results and caveats: A list of about 180 TCR beta chains associated with cytomegalovirus was given. When a later analysis compared HLA-associated TCR beta chains with equally common others, the HLA-associated chains turned out to be more clonally expanded and to have lower generation probabilities. Associated with HLA alleles at 0.05 false discovery rate in a later analysis were 16,951 TCR beta sequences.

This clone came up once. Its antigen is not known. The CDR3 runs 13 residues. Germline CDR1 and CDR2: MNHEY and SVGAGI. Trimming cost V 1 base and J 2 bases, with 5 bases left between them. The PCR used 60 Vbeta and 13 Jbeta primers. Profiling relied on immunoSEQ multiplex PCR, and the TCRdb table lists in-frame clones only, not all of them. The sample has a few hundred thousand clones, around 80% seen once. The clonotype was recovered from a man between 25 and 39 years old in good health and CMV-seronegative. This sequence joins TRBV6-5 and TRBJ1-2; D uncertain. The source material was PBMCs. CDR3 coding DNA: TGTGCCAGCAGTTACTTCGAGAACTATGGCTACACCTTC. It encodes CASSYFENYGYTF.